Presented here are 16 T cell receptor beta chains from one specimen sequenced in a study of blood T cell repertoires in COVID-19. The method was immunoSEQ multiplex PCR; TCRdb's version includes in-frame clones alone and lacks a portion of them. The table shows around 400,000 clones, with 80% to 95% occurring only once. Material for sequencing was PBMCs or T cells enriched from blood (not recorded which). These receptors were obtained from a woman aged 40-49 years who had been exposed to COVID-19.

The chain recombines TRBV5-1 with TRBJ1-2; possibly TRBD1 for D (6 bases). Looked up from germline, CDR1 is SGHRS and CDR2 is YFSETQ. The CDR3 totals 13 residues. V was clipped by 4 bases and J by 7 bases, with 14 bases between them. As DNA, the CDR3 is TGCGCCAGCAGCCCCGATCCCAGGGGTGGCTACACCTTC. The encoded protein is CASSPDPRGGYTF.

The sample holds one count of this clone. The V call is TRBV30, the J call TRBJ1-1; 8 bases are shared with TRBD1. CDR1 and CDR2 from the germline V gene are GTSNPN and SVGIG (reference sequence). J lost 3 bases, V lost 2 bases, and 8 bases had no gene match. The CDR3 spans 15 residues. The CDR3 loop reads CAWSPRTGRDTEAFF. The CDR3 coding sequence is TGTGCCTGGAGTCCCCGGACAGGGCGAGACACTGAAGCTTTCTTT. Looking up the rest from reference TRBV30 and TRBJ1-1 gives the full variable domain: SQTIHQWPATLVQPVGSPLSLECTVEGTSNPNLYWYRQAAGRGLQLLFYSVGIGQISSEVPQNLSASRPQDRQFILSSKKLLLSDSGFYLCAWSPRTGRDTEAFFGQGTRLTVV.

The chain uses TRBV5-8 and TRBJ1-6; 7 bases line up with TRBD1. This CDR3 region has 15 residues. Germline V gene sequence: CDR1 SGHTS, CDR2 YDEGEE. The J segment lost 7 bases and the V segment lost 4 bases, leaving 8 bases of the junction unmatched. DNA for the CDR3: TGTGCCAGCAGCCCGGGACAGACTTCCAATTCACCCCTCCACTTT. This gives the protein CASSPGQTSNSPLHF.

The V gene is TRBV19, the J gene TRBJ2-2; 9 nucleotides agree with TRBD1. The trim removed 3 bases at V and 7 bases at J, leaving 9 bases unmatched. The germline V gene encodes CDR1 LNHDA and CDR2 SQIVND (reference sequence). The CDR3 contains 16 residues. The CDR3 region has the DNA TGTGCCAGTAGTATCCTATCCGGGACAGGGATCGGGGAGCTGTTTTTT. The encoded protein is CASSILSGTGIGELFF.

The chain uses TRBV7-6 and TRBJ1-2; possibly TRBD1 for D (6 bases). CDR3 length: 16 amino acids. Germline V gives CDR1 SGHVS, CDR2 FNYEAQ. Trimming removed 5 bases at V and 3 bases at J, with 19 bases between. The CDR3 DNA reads TGTGCCAGCAGCATGCGAAAAGGGGGTAGGCACTATGGCTACACCTTC. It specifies CASSMRKGGRHYGYTF.

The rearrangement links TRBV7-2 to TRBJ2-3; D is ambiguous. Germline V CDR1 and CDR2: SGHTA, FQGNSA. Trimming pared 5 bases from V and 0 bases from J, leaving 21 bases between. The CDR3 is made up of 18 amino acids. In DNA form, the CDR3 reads TGTGCCAGCAGCACCGCTCCCCTAGGATATGGTAGCACAGATACGCAGTATTTT. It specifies CASSTAPLGYGSTDTQYF.

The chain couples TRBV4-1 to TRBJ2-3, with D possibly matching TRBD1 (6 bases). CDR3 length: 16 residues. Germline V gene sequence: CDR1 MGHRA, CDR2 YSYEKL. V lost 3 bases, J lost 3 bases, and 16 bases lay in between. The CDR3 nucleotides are TGCGCCAGCAGCCAGCCGCTAAGGGGGTGGACAGATACGCAGTATTTT. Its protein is CASSQPLRGWTDTQYF.

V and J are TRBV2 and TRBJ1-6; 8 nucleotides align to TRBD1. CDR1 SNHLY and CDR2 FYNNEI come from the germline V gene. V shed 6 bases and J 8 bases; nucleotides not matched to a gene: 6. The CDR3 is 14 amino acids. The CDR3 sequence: CASSGQGGYSPLHF. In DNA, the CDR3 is TGTGCCAGCAGCGGACAGGGTGGATATTCACCCCTCCACTTT.

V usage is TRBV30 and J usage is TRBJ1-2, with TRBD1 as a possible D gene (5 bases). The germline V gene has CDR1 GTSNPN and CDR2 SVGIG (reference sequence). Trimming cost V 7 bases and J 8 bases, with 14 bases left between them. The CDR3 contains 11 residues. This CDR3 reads CAFGRVWGYTF. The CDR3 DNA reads TGTGCCTTTGGCAGGGTCTGGGGCTACACCTTC.

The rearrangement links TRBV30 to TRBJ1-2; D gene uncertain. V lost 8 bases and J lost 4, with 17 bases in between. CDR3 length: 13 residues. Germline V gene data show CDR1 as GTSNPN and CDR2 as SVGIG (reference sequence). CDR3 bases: TGTGCCGGCCAACGGGGATTGAGCTATGGCTACACCTTC. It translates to CAGQRGLSYGYTF.

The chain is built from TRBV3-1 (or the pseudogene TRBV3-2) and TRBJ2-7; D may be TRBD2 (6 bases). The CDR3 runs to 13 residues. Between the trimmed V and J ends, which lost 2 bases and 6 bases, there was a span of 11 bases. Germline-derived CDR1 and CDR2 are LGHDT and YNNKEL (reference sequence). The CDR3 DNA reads TGTGCCAGCAGCCAACGGGGGTGGAGCGAGCAGTACTTC. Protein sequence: CASSQRGWSEQYF.

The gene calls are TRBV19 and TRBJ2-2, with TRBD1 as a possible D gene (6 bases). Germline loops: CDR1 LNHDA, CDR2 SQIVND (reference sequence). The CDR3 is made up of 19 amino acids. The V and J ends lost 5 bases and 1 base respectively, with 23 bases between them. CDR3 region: CASSPRTVGTTLNTGELFF. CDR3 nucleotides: TGTGCCAGTAGTCCCCGGACAGTGGGAACGACGCTGAACACCGGGGAGCTGTTTTTT.

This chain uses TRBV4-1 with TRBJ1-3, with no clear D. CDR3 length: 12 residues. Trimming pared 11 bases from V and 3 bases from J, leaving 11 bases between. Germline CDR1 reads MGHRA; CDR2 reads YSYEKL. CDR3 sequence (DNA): TGCGCCGTAAAGAGTGTTGGAAACACCATATATTTT. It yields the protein CAVKSVGNTIYF.

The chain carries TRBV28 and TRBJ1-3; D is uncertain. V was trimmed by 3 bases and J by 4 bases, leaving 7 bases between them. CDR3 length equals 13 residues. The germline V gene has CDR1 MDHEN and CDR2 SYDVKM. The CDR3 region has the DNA TGTGCCAGCAGTTTGTCCCAAGGAAACACCATATATTTT. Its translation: CASSLSQGNTIYF.

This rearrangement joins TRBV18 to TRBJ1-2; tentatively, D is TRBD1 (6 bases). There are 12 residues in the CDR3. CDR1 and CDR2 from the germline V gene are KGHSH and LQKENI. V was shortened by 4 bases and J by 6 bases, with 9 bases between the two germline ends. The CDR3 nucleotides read TGTGCCAGCTCACGTTCAGGGGATGGCTACACCTTC. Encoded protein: CASSRSGDGYTF.

CDR3 residues: CASSYPRGGQNIQYF. The CDR3 bases are TGTGCCAGCAGTTACCCTCGGGGGGGACAAAACATTCAGTACTTC. The chain combines TRBV6-2 or TRBV6-3 with TRBJ2-4; 8 nucleotides align to TRBD2. J was trimmed by 5 bases and V by 2 bases; bases with no gene match: 5. This CDR3 comprises 15 residues. Germline V gene sequence: CDR1 MNHEY, CDR2 SVGEGT.